The T cell receptor beta chain under discussion was sequenced for a study of T cell responses to AZD1222 COVID-19 vaccine. Profiling relied on immunoSEQ multiplex PCR, and the TCRdb table lists in-frame clones only, not all of them. Of some 110,000 clones listed, about 88% were seen once; the top ten hold roughly 4%. The CDR3 spans 15 residues. V gave up 6 bases and J gave up 0 bases, with 12 bases separating them. From germline, CDR1 is SEHNR and CDR2 FQNEAQ (reference sequence). This clone was seen a single time. The chain combines TRBV7-9 with TRBJ1-3, with D tentatively TRBD1 (5 bases). The source material was peripheral blood, sampled 28 days after the second AZD1222 dose. The TCR originated in an adult who received the AZD1222 COVID-19 vaccine. The CDR3 bases are TGTGCCAGCAGGCTAACAGGCTCCTCTGGAAACACCATATATTTT. It codes for CASRLTGSSGNTIYF.